This T cell receptor beta chain stems from a study of T cell repertoires in cytomegalovirus infection. Overall study context: Indicated by public TCR beta signatures were CMV infection and matching HLA type.

This clonotype showed up just a few times. Its antigen is unknown. TCRdb analysed the reads with MiXCR anew, one entry per CDR3 protein. Here the sample spans about 740,000 distinct CDR3 sequences, 35% being singletons. Study-wide results and limits: The ex vivo response showed dominance by HLA-C-restricted CMV-specific TCR beta clonotypes.

Sequenced input: PBMCs. The source is a human donor in good health (CMV status not recorded). Some clones in this sample may be carry-over from other donors' samples.

CDR3 coding DNA: TGTGCCAGCAGCTTAACGTACAGGTCCACAGATACGCAGTATTTT. It is translated as CASSLTYRSTDTQYF. This chain joins TRBV7-2 and TRBJ2-3; TRBD1 is a possible D gene (5 bases). The CDR3 is made up of 15 amino acids. The germline V and J ends were trimmed by 2 bases and 2 bases, with 11 bases remaining between them. Germline CDR1 reads SGHTA; CDR2 reads FQGNSA.